The sequence of this T cell receptor beta chain was determined in a study of blood T cell repertoires in COVID-19. Study-wide background: Some COVID-19 samples were acute and others convalescent; all came from the United States, Italy and Spain.

Trimming removed 7 bases from V and 0 bases from J, with 10 bases in between. Germline CDR1 LNHDA, CDR2 SQIVND (reference sequence). This CDR3 comprises 14 residues. Sequencing used immunoSEQ multiplex PCR; TCRdb keeps in-frame clones, though not all of them. The repertoire holds about 170,000 clones, with under 90% as singletons. The chain couples TRBV19 to TRBJ1-5; D call uncertain. Sequenced sample: PBMCs or T cells enriched from blood (not recorded which). The receptor's source is a man aged 45-60 years who had recovered from COVID-19. In DNA, the CDR3 is TGTGCCAGTACCCCTTTCTATAGCAATCAGCCCCAGCATTTT. It translates to CASTPFYSNQPQHF.